One sample yielded the 23 T cell receptor beta chains listed below, sequenced in a study of blood T cell repertoires in COVID-19. Here immunoSEQ multiplex PCR was the method, and the copy in TCRdb shows in-frame clones only, minus some. Found here are roughly 16,000 clones, approximately 93% of them singletons; the top ten hold 5.5% to 6%. The source material was peripheral blood. Every receptor here comes from a human donor in a cohort sampled during active COVID-19.

The genes are TRBV3-1 (or the pseudogene TRBV3-2) and TRBJ2-7; 7 bases align to TRBD1. This CDR3 has 15 residues. The J segment lost 2 bases and the V segment lost 2 bases, leaving 6 bases of the junction unmatched. In germline, CDR1 is LGHDT, CDR2 YNNKEL (reference sequence). CDR3 amino acids: CASSQPGGSPYEQYF. CDR3 nucleotides: TGTGCCAGCAGCCAACCAGGGGGAAGTCCCTACGAGCAGTACTTC.

J is TRBJ1-1 and V is TRBV5-1, with D hard to call. The CDR3 is 13 amino acids. The V gene's germline CDR1 is SGHRS and CDR2 YFSETQ. V was cut by 2 bases and J by 7 bases, with 12 bases left in between. The CDR3 spells CASSFEGSDEAFF. The CDR3 DNA reads TGCGCCAGCAGCTTTGAAGGCAGCGATGAAGCTTTCTTT.

The V and J genes are TRBV3-1 (or the pseudogene TRBV3-2) and TRBJ2-7; D remains ambiguous. CDR1 is LGHDT, CDR2 YNNKEL, per germline (reference sequence). The V end was cut by 5 bases, the J end by 4 bases, with 6 bases between. CDR3 length equals 11 residues. The CDR3 DNA reads TGTGCCAGCAGCAGAACTTACGAGCAGTACTTC. It is translated as CASSRTYEQYF.

The sample holds one count of this clone. The V and J genes are TRBV5-4 and TRBJ1-1; possible D gene TRBD1, 5 bases. CDR1 and CDR2 (germline): SGHNT, YYREEE (reference sequence). The CDR3 is made up of 14 amino acids. V was clipped by 0 bases and J by 2 bases, with 8 bases between them. CDR3: CASSLVQGNTEAFF. CDR3 nucleotides: TGTGCCAGCAGCTTGGTGCAGGGCAACACTGAAGCTTTCTTT. Using reference TRBV5-4 and TRBJ1-1 for the parts outside the CDR3, the full variable domain is ETGVTQSPTHLIKTRGQQVTLRCSSQSGHNTVSWYQQALGQGPQFIFQYYREEENGRGNFPPRFSGLQFPNYSSELNVNALELDDSALYLCASSLVQGNTEAFFGQGTRLTVV.

The chain couples TRBV7-3 to TRBJ1-3; no clear D. Germline V lookup: CDR1 SGHTA, CDR2 FQGTGA. V dropped 5 bases and J dropped 0 bases, with 8 bases sitting between them. CDR3 length: 14 residues. This CDR3 reads CASSLGSSGNTIYF. Written as DNA, the CDR3 is TGTGCCAGCAGCCTAGGGAGCTCTGGAAACACCATATATTTT.

The table lists this clone with a count of one. The chain carries TRBV7-6 and TRBJ2-7; D unresolved. Germline V gene data show CDR1 as SGHVS and CDR2 as FNYEAQ. This CDR3 has 15 amino acids. The V end was cut by 2 bases, the J end by 4 bases, with 15 bases between. The CDR3 protein is CASSLFESPRYEQYF. The CDR3 DNA follows: TGTGCCAGCAGCTTATTCGAAAGTCCCCGGTACGAGCAGTACTTC.

The rearrangement links TRBV11-2 to TRBJ1-6, with 9 bases identical to TRBD1. The CDR3 is made up of 14 amino acids. Germline trimming cut 5 bases from V and 9 bases from J; bases unmatched to any gene: 5. Germline CDR1 is SGHAT and CDR2 is FQNNGV. CDR3 nucleotide sequence: TGTGCCAGCAGCCCCCGGGACAGGGCTTCACCCCTCCACTTT. Its translation: CASSPRDRASPLHF.

The rearrangement uses TRBV28 and TRBJ1-2, with TRBD1 matching 7 bases. V shed 7 bases, J shed 5 bases, and the junction held 10 bases outside the gene matches. The CDR3 totals 14 residues. Germline loops: CDR1 MDHEN, CDR2 SYDVKM. The CDR3 nucleotides are TGTGCCAGCAACGATGTAGGACAGGATTATGGCTACACCTTC. Encoded protein: CASNDVGQDYGYTF.

The rearrangement joins TRBV12-5 to TRBJ1-6; D is undetermined. Germline V gene lookup returns CDR1 LGHNT and CDR2 FRNRAP. Deletions cut 5 bases from V and 7 bases from J, with 6 bases between. The CDR3 length is 12 residues. The CDR3 sequence: CASGPLNSPLHF. The CDR3 coding sequence is TGTGCTAGTGGTCCCCTGAATTCACCCCTCCACTTT.

The V and J genes are TRBV6-9 and TRBJ1-5; 7 positions agree with TRBD1. CDR1 MNHGY and CDR2 SVAAGI come from the germline V gene. This CDR3 is 18 amino acids long. V lost 6 bases, J lost 0 bases, and 14 bases stayed unmatched. CDR3: CASRATGDSPLSNQPQHF. CDR3 in DNA: TGTGCCAGCAGAGCTACAGGGGACTCTCCCCTTAGCAATCAGCCCCAGCATTTT.

This clone was picked up a small number of times. The chain has TRBV19 and TRBJ2-7; TRBD2 matches at 12 bases. This CDR3 region has 15 residues. From germline, CDR1 is LNHDA and CDR2 SQIVND (reference sequence). Trimming cost V 3 bases and J 2 bases; bases outside gene matches: 2. Written as DNA, the CDR3 is TGTGCCAGTAGTATGAGGACTAGCGGGACCTACGAGCAGTACTTC. It translates to CASSMRTSGTYEQYF.

V is TRBV19 and J is TRBJ2-2; D gene unclear. The V and J ends lost 5 bases and 7 bases respectively, with 11 bases between them. Germline CDR1 and CDR2: LNHDA and SQIVND (reference sequence). The CDR3 runs 13 residues. The CDR3 sequence is CASSPAQLGELFF. Written as DNA, the CDR3 is TGTGCCAGTAGTCCCGCACAGCTCGGGGAGCTGTTTTTT.

The V call is TRBV3-1 (or the pseudogene TRBV3-2), the J call TRBJ2-7; possible D gene TRBD2, 5 bases. The germline CDR1 and CDR2 sequences are LGHDT and YNNKEL (reference sequence). The V end lost 0 bases, the J end lost 4 bases, and 13 bases lay between the germline ends. CDR3 size: 15 residues. Here the CDR3 reads CASSQDVGVGYEQYF. The CDR3 DNA sequence: TGTGCCAGCAGCCAAGATGTCGGGGTGGGGTACGAGCAGTACTTC.

The chain uses TRBV27 and TRBJ1-1; 7 positions match TRBD1. The CDR3 spans 15 residues. In germline, CDR1 is MNHEY, CDR2 SMNVEV (reference sequence). The junction had 7 bases not matched to a gene; V was cut back by 4 bases and J by 2 bases. The CDR3 is CASSSQGRINTEAFF. The DNA for the CDR3 is TGTGCCAGCAGTTCACAGGGGCGGATTAACACTGAAGCTTTCTTT.

This chain links TRBV5-5 with TRBJ2-7; TRBD1 matches 7 bases. This CDR3 is built from 17 residues. The V and J ends lost 0 bases and 3 bases, in that order; junction bases with no gene match: 12. Germline V lookup: CDR1 SGHKS, CDR2 YYEKEE (reference sequence). The CDR3: CASSLEGGTAEIYEQYF. The CDR3 DNA follows: TGTGCCAGCAGCTTGGAGGGTGGGACAGCCGAAATCTACGAGCAGTACTTC.

J is TRBJ1-2 and V is TRBV9; 7 positions agree with TRBD1. Germline CDR1 SGDLS, CDR2 YYNGEE. CDR3 length equals 14 residues. The trim removed 3 bases at V and 8 bases at J, leaving 10 bases unmatched. CDR3 amino acids: CASSAPDRERGYTF. The CDR3 DNA is TGTGCCAGCAGCGCCCCAGACAGGGAGAGGGGCTACACCTTC.

The CDR3, as DNA: TGTGCCAGCTCGACGGACAGTCTGGCAACTAATGAAAAACTGTTTTTT. Encoded protein: CASSTDSLATNEKLFF. The V gene is TRBV18, the J gene TRBJ1-4; tentative D call: TRBD1 (6 bases). Trimming took 6 bases from V and 0 from J, leaving 14 bases between them. Germline V gives CDR1 KGHSH, CDR2 LQKENI. CDR3 length: 16 residues.

The rearrangement joins TRBV5-6 to TRBJ2-7; 9 nucleotides match TRBD1. V lost 0 bases to trimming and J lost 4 bases; unmatched junction nucleotides: 5. CDR1 is SGHDT and CDR2 is YYEEEE in the germline V gene. This CDR3 is built from 15 residues. For the CDR3, the DNA is TGTGCCAGCAGCTTGGTGGGACAGGGTAGGTACGAGCAGTACTTC. Translating it yields CASSLVGQGRYEQYF.

This clone was observed once. The genes are TRBV5-1 and TRBJ1-1; 7 bases align to TRBD1. This CDR3 is built from 13 residues. CDR1 is SGHRS and CDR2 is YFSETQ in the germline V gene. Unmatched junction bases numbered 5, after V lost 2 bases and J lost 7 bases. The CDR3 loop is CASSFLTGYEAFF. Here the CDR3 DNA reads TGCGCCAGCAGCTTTTTGACAGGGTATGAAGCTTTCTTT.

The CDR3 DNA reads TGTGCCAGTAGTACGGTTACAGGGGGCTCCTACGAGCAGTACTTC. It specifies CASSTVTGGSYEQYF. The gene calls are TRBV19 and TRBJ2-7; TRBD1 agrees at 8 bases. V lost 4 bases to trimming and J lost 0 bases; unmatched junction nucleotides: 5. The V gene's germline CDR1 is LNHDA and CDR2 SQIVND (reference sequence). The CDR3 consists of 15 residues.

The chain carries TRBV19 and TRBJ2-5; 8 nucleotides align to TRBD1. The germline V gene encodes CDR1 LNHDA and CDR2 SQIVND (reference sequence). The CDR3 sequence is 13 residues long. V shed 5 bases and J 5 bases; nucleotides not matched to a gene: 4. The CDR3 nucleotides read TGTGCCAGTAGTTCGGACAGGGTGGAGACCCAGTACTTC. It encodes CASSSDRVETQYF.

V usage is TRBV6-5 and J usage is TRBJ1-1; 8 bases are shared with TRBD1. The V gene end was trimmed by 6 bases and the J gene end by 2 bases; junction bases not matched to a gene: 5. In germline, CDR1 is MNHEY, CDR2 SVGAGI. The CDR3 has 14 amino acids. CDR3 sequence reads: CASRGQGSNTEAFF. In DNA form, the CDR3 reads TGTGCCAGCAGAGGACAGGGTAGCAACACTGAAGCTTTCTTT.

The chain links TRBV9 to TRBJ1-3, with 10 positions matching TRBD1. After removal of 3 bases from V and 5 bases from J, the junction contained 14 bases not matched to a gene. The CDR3 runs to 18 residues. CDR1 is SGDLS, CDR2 YYNGEE, per germline. CDR3 in DNA: TGTGCCAGCAGCGGAATCCGGGACAGGGGCGAGTTGAGAAACACCATATATTTT. It specifies CASSGIRDRGELRNTIYF. The complete variable domain, with remaining parts taken from reference TRBV9 and TRBJ1-3, reads DSGVTQTPKHLITATGQRVTLRCSPRSGDLSVYWYQQSLDQGLQFLIQYYNGEERAKGNILERFSAQQFPDLHSELNLSSLELGDSALYFCASSGIRDRGELRNTIYFGEGSWLTVV.